This T cell receptor beta chain appears in the sequencing data of a study of blood T cells in healthy people across ages. The study's findings and limits: Donor CMV infection status was unknown, possibly confounding age-related changes in expanded clonotypes.

Combining a sample-barcoded 5' primer with a J-beta primer mix, a second PCR ran for roughly 7 to 11 cycles. Each cDNA molecule carried a tag from a template-switch adaptor that contained 12 random nucleotides. TCRdb reprocessed the 5' RACE reads with MiXCR, giving one entry per CDR3 protein. The sample holds about 720,000 distinct CDR3 sequences, roughly 25% seen once. The donors, healthy Caucasians from Russia, were aged roughly 6 to 90. As for this clonotype: Its antigen is not known.

V was clipped by 5 bases and J by 5 bases, with 10 bases between them. Germline V gene data show CDR1 as SGHNT and CDR2 as YYREEE (reference sequence). The CDR3 covers 12 residues. This same sample was also taken into another study, of T cells of mothers and their children. From that study: The study sampled three healthy Caucasian mothers and their six children.

The receptor was isolated from a boy between 10 and 17 years old in good health. The chain recombines TRBV5-4 with TRBJ2-5, with D unclear. The sample taken for sequencing was blood. In nucleotides, the CDR3 is TGTGCCAGCAGTTCAAGTGAGGAGACCCAGTACTTC. As protein: CASSSSEETQYF.